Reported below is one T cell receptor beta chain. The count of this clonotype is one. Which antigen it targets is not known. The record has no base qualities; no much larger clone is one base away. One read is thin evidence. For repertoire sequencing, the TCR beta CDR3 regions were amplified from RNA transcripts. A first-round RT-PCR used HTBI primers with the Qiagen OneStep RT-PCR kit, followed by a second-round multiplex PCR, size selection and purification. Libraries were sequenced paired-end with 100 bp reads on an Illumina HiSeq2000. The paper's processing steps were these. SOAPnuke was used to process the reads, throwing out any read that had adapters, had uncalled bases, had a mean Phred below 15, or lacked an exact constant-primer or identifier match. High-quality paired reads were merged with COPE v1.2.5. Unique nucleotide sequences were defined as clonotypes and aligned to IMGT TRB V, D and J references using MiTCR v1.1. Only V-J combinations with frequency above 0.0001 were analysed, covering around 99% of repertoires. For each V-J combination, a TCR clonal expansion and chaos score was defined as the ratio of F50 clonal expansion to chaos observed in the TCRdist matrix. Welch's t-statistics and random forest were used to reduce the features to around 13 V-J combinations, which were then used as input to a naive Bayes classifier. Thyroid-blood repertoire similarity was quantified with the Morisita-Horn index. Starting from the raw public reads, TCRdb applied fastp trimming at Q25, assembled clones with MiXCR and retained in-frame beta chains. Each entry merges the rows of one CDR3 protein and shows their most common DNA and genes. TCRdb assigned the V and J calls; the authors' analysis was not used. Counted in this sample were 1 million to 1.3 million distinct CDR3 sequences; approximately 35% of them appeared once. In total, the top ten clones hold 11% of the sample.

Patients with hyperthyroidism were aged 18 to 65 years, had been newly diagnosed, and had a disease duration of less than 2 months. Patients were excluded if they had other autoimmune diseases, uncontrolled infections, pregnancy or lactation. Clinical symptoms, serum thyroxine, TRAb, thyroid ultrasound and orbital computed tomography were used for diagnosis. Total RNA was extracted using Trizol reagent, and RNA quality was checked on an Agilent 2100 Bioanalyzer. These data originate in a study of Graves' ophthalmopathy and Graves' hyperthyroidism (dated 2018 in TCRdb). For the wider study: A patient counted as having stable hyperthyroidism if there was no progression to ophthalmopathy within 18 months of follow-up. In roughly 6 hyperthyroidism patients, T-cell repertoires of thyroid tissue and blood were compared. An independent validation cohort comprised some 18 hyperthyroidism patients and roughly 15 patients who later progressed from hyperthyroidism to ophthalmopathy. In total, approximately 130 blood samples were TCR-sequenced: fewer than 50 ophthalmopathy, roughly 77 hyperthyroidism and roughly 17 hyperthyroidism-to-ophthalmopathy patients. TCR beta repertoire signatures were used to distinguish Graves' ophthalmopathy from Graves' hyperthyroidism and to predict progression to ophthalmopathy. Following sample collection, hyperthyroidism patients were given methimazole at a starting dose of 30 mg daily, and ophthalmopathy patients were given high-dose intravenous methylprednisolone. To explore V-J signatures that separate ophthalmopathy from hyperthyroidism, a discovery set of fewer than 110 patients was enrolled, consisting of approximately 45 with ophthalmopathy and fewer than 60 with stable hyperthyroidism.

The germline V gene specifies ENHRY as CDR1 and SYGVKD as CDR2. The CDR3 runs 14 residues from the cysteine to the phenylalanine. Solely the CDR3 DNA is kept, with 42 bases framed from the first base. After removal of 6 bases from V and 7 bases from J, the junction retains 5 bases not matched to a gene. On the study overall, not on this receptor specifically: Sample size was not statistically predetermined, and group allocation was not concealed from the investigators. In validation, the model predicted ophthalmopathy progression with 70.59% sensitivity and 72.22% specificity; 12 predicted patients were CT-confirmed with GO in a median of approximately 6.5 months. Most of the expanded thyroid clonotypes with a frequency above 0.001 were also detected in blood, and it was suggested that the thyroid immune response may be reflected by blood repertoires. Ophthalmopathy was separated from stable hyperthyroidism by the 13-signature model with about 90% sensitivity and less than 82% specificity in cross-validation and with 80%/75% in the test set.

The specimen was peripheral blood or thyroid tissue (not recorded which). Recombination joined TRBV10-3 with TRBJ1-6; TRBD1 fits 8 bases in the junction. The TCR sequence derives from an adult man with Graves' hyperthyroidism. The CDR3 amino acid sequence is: CAIRTGAYNSPLHF. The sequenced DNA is TGTGCCATCAGGACAGGGGCTTACAATTCACCCCTCCACTTT.